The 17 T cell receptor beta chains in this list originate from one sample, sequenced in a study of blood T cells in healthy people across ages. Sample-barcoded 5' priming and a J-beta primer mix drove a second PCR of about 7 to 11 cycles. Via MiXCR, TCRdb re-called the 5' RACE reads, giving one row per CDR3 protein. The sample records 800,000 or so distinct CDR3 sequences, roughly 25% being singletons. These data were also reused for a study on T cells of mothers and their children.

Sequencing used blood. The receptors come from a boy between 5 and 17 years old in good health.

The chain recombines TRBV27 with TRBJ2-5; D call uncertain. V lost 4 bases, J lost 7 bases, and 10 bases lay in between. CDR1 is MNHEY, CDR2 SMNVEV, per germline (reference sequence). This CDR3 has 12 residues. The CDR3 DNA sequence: TGTGCCAGCAGTTCAACGTCGGCGACCCAGTACTTC. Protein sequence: CASSSTSATQYF.

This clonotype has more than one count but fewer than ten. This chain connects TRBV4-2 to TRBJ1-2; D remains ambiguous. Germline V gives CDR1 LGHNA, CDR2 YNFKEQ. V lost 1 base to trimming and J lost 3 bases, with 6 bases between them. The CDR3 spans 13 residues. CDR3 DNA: TGTGCCAGCAGCCAAGGACCGGACTATGGCTACACCTTC. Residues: CASSQGPDYGYTF.

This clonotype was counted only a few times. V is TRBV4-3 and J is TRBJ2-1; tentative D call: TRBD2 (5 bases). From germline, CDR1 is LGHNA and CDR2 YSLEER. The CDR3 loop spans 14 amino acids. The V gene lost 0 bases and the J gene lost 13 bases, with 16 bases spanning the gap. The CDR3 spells CASSQDLGMSVQFF. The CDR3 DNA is TGCGCCAGCAGCCAAGATCTCGGGATGAGCGTACAGTTCTTC.

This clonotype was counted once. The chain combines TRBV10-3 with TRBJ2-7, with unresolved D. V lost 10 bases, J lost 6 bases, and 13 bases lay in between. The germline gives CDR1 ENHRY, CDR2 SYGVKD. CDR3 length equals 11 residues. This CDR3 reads CATSVEGEQYF. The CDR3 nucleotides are TGTGCCACCAGCGTAGAAGGCGAGCAGTACTTC.

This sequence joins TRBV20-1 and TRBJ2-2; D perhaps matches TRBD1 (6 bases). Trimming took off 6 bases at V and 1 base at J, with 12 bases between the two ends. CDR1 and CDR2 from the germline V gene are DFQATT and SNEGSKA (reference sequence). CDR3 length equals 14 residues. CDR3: CSAPGQQNTGELFF. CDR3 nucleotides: TGCAGTGCGCCCGGACAGCAGAACACCGGGGAGCTGTTTTTT.

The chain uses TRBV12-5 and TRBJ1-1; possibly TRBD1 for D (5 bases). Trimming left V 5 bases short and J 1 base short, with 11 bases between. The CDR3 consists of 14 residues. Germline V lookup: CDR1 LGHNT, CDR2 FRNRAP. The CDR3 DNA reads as TGTGCTAGTGGTCCATCCACAGGGAACACTGAAGCTTTCTTT. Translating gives CASGPSTGNTEAFF.

The CDR3 loop reads CASSPWGGNEKLFF. The CDR3 region has the DNA TGTGCCAGCAGCCCGTGGGGGGGTAATGAAAAACTGTTTTTT. V gene TRBV3-1 combines with J gene TRBJ1-4, with a tentative D call TRBD1 (5 bases). Per the germline V gene, CDR1 is LGHDT and CDR2 is YNNKEL (reference sequence). The length of the CDR3 is 14 residues. V was cut by 4 bases and J by 4 bases, with 10 bases left in between.

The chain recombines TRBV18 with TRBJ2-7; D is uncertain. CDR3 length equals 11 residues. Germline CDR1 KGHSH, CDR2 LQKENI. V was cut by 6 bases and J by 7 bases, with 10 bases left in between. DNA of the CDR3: TGTGCCAGCTCTGGGTTGGAAGAGCAGTACTTC. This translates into CASSGLEEQYF.

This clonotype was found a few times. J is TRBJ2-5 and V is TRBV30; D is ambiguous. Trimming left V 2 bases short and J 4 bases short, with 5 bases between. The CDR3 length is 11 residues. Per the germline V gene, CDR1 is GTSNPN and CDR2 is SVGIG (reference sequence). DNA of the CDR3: TGTGCCTGGAGTTTAGGAGAGACCCAGTACTTC. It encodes CAWSLGETQYF.

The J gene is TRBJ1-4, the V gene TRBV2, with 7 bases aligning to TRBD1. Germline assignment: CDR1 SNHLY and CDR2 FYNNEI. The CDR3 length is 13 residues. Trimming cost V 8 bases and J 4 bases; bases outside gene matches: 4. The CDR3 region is CASADRDNEKLFF. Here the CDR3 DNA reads TGTGCCAGCGCTGACAGGGATAATGAAAAACTGTTTTTT.

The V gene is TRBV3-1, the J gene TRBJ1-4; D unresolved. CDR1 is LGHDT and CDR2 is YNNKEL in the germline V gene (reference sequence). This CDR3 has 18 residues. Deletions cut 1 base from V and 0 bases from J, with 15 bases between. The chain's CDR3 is CASSQGKRIFATNEKLFF. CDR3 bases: TGTGCCAGCAGCCAAGGAAAACGGATATTCGCAACTAATGAAAAACTGTTTTTT.

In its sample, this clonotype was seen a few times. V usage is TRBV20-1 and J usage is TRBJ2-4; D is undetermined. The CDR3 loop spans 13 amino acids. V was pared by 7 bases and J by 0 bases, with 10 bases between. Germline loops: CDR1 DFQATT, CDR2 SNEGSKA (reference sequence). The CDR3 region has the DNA TGCAGTGGATGGCACCTAGCCAAAAACATTCAGTACTTC. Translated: CSGWHLAKNIQYF.

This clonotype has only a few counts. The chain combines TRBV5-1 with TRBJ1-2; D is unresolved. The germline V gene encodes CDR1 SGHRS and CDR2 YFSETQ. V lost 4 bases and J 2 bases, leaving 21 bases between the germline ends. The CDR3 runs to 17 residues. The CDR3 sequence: CASSPAVSLRKNYGYTF. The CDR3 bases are TGCGCCAGCAGCCCGGCCGTCAGCCTCCGAAAAAACTATGGCTACACCTTC.

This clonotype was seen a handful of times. The CDR3 reads CASSVEGQGSYNEQFF. The CDR3 DNA sequence: TGTGCCAGCAGCGTAGAAGGACAGGGGTCCTACAATGAGCAGTTCTTC. V gene TRBV9 combines with J gene TRBJ2-1, with 9 bases matching TRBD1. Germline V CDR1 and CDR2: SGDLS, YYNGEE. V shed 0 bases, J shed 1 base, and the junction held 2 bases outside the gene matches. This CDR3 has 16 residues.

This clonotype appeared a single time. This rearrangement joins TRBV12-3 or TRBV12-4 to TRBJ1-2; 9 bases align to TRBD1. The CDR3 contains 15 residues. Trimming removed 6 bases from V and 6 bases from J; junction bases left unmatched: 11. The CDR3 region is CASRARQGVYHGYTF. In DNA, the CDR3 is TGTGCCAGCAGGGCTCGACAGGGGGTATACCATGGCTACACCTTC.

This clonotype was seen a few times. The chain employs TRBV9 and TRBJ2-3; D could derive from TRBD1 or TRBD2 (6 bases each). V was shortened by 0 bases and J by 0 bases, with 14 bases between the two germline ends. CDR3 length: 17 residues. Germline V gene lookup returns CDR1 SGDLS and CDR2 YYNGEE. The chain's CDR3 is CASSVGGAFASTDTQYF. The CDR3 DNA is TGTGCCAGCAGCGTAGGGGGGGCCTTTGCTAGCACAGATACGCAGTATTTT.

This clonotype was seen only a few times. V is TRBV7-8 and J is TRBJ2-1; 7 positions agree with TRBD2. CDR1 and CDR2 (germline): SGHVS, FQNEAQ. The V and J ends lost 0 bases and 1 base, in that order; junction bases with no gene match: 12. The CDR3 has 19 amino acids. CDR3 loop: CASSLAFELSGNSYNEQFF. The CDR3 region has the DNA TGTGCCAGCAGCTTAGCGTTTGAGCTGAGCGGGAATTCCTACAATGAGCAGTTCTTC.